This T cell receptor (beta chain) was recovered during a study of cytomegalovirus exposure and HLA in healthy donors. The PCR had 60 Vbeta and 13 Jbeta primers. Some clones are missing from TCRdb's copy, which holds only in-frame ones; the method was immunoSEQ multiplex PCR. The repertoire holds 150,000 to 200,000 clones, with over 75% as singletons. The source of this sequence is a woman younger than 45 in good health and CMV-seronegative. Sequencing was performed on PBMCs.

This CDR3 is CASRTRGGGYTF. CDR3 coding DNA: TGTGCCAGCAGGACGCGCGGGGGCGGCTACACCTTC. The chain uses TRBV13 and TRBJ1-2; D perhaps matches TRBD1 (6 bases). Germline V gene lookup returns CDR1 PRHDT and CDR2 FYEKMQ (reference sequence). The germline V and J ends were trimmed by 6 bases and 8 bases, with 13 bases remaining between them. The CDR3 runs to 12 residues.